This T cell receptor beta chain was recorded in a study of T-cell memory formation after mild COVID-19. The overall study: In these data, TCR clusters were largely donor specific. General study results and limits: Some responding clones appeared in pre-infection memory, suggesting cross-reactive memory joined. From day 15 to 85, contracting clones were balanced between CD4 and CD8, whereas later expanders leaned toward CD4+.

5'RACE, which relied on constant-segment primers, yielded TCR alpha and TCR beta cDNA libraries carrying sample barcodes and UMIs. TCRdb reprocessed the 5' RACE reads via MiXCR and lists one record per CDR3 protein. The sample lists over 400,000 distinct CDR3 sequences, around a quarter occurring once. Only a few counts were recorded for this clonotype. The antigen is undetermined. J lost 4 bases, V lost 5 bases, and 7 bases had no gene match. Germline-derived CDR1 and CDR2 are MGHRA and YSYEKL. The CDR3 consists of 15 residues. Sequenced: PBMCs or a T cell subset sorted from them (not recorded which). This TCR was recovered from an adult woman who had mild COVID-19 (a few samples of this study predate the infection). Cell type and time point are not known. The chain is built from TRBV4-1 and TRBJ1-2, with TRBD1 matching 10 bases. The CDR3 DNA follows: TGCGCCAGCAGCTTATCACGGGACAGGGGCTATGGCTACACCTTC. It codes for CASSLSRDRGYGYTF.